Below, 11 T cell receptor beta chains from the same sample are listed, as sequenced in a study of blood T cell repertoires in COVID-19 (dated by TCRdb to about 2020). To prepare the library, the immunoSEQ multiplex PCR assay was applied. Drawn from immuneACCESS, this table holds only the in-frame rearrangements with V and J called that TCRdb kept. Clones are partly lost; checked studies trace under half to an unresolved V gene and leave the rest unexplained. A total of over 65,000 clones appear in this sample, 80% to 90% of them only once. The top ten clones comprise 27% of the sample. What was sequenced was peripheral blood. The source of these receptors is a man between 50 and 59 years old with active or convalescent COVID-19.

The chain recombines TRBV4-1 with TRBJ2-7, with a tentative D call TRBD1 (6 bases). Germline CDR1 MGHRA, CDR2 YSYEKL. The V end lost 4 bases, the J end lost 3 bases, and 16 bases lay between the germline ends. CDR3 length: 15 residues. CDR3 nucleotides: TGCGCCAGCAGCCGGGAAGCGGACAGCCGCTACGAGCAGTACTTC. This sequence encodes CASSREADSRYEQYF.

CDR3 sequence: CASSSDRFTPLHF. The CDR3 nucleotides are TGTGCCAGCAGCTCGGACAGGTTTACACCCCTCCACTTT. The rearrangement links TRBV13 to TRBJ1-6; 7 positions match TRBD1. This CDR3 region has 13 residues. Germline loops: CDR1 PRHDT, CDR2 FYEKMQ (reference sequence). V lost 4 bases to trimming and J lost 11 bases; unmatched junction nucleotides: 5.

This clone was counted a few times. The genes are TRBV3-1 (or the pseudogene TRBV3-2) and TRBJ2-5; 7 bases match TRBD1. Germline-derived CDR1 and CDR2 are LGHDT and YNNKEL (reference sequence). V shed 3 bases and J 4 bases; nucleotides not matched to a gene: 8. The CDR3 is 15 amino acids. This CDR3 reads CASSHNRGIGETQYF. The CDR3 DNA sequence: TGTGCCAGCAGCCACAACAGGGGTATTGGAGAGACCCAGTACTTC.

The chain couples TRBV21-1 to TRBJ1-4; TRBD1, the table's D call, was not compared with the DNA. TRBV21-1 is listed as a pseudogene. CDR3 length: 20 residues. The CDR3 region has the DNA TGTGCCAGCAAAAAACCACGGGGCAGGGGTCTAGTTGCAACTAATGAAAAACTGTTTTTT. This translates into CASKKPRGRGLVATNEKLFF.

V usage is TRBV24-1 and J usage is TRBJ2-2; 8 positions agree with TRBD2. The J segment lost 6 bases and the V segment lost 9 bases, leaving 8 bases of the junction unmatched. Germline V gene data show CDR1 as KGHDR and CDR2 as SFDVKD. The CDR3 contains 14 residues. In DNA, the CDR3 is TGTGCCACCGGGGATAGCGGGATTCCCGGGGAGCTGTTTTTT. Translated: CATGDSGIPGELFF.

The genes are TRBV27 and TRBJ1-4, with D possibly matching TRBD1 (6 bases). Germline values: CDR1 MNHEY, CDR2 SMNVEV (reference sequence). Trimming stripped 7 bases from V and 0 bases from J, with 9 bases between. The CDR3 runs to 14 residues. CDR3 DNA sequence: TGTGCCAGCAAACCAGGGGCAACTAATGAAAAACTGTTTTTT. Its protein is CASKPGATNEKLFF. The full variable domain, its missing parts supplied by reference TRBV27 and TRBJ1-4, is EAQVTQNPRYLITVTGKKLTVTCSQNMNHEYMSWYRQDPGLGLRQIYYSMNVEVTDKGDVPEGYKVSRKEKRNFPLILESPSPNQTSLYFCASKPGATNEKLFFGSGTQLSVL.

The CDR3 DNA reads TGTGCCAGCAGTCCTAATAGCGGTAGCACAGATACGCAGTATTTT. Translating it yields CASSPNSGSTDTQYF. The chain joins TRBV27 to TRBJ2-3, with a possible D match to TRBD2 (6 bases). CDR1 is MNHEY, CDR2 SMNVEV, per germline (reference sequence). The CDR3 runs to 15 residues. Trimming left V 5 bases short and J 0 bases short, with 12 bases between.

The chain has TRBV11-2 and TRBJ2-7; D perhaps matches TRBD2 (6 bases). Trimming cost V 7 bases and J 0 bases, with 13 bases left between them. This CDR3 spans 14 amino acids. The germline V gene encodes CDR1 SGHAT and CDR2 FQNNGV. CDR3 DNA sequence: TGTGCCAGCACCATGGGAGGTTTCTCCTACGAGCAGTACTTC. Amino acid sequence: CASTMGGFSYEQYF.

The CDR3 region is CASSFRRAPLNEQFF. CDR3 nucleotides: TGTGCCAGCAGTTTTCGGAGGGCGCCGCTGAATGAGCAGTTCTTC. V is TRBV27 and J is TRBJ2-1, with D possibly being TRBD2 (6 bases). V was trimmed by 3 bases and J by 7 bases, leaving 16 bases between them. Germline CDR1 is MNHEY and CDR2 is SMNVEV (reference sequence). The CDR3 is 15 residues long.

As to this clone: Other DNA sequences of this sample code for an identical CDR3. The V call is TRBV19, the J call TRBJ1-5, with D perhaps matching TRBD1 (5 bases). With 3 bases removed from V and 5 bases from J, the gap between germline ends came to 11 bases. Germline V gives CDR1 LNHDA, CDR2 SQIVND (reference sequence). CDR3 length: 14 amino acids. The CDR3 nucleotides read TGTGCCAGTAGTATCTTGCAGGGTGATCAGCCCCAGCATTTT. It yields the protein CASSILQGDQPQHF.

The V and J genes are TRBV29-1 and TRBJ2-7; D is possibly TRBD2 (7 bases). V was pared by 4 bases and J by 6 bases, with 16 bases between. The CDR3 sequence is 13 residues long. Germline-derived CDR1 and CDR2 are SQVTM and ANQGSEA. The DNA of the CDR3 is TGCAGCGTTGGCGAGGGAGGGGGGGGCGAGCAGTACTTC. Translation: CSVGEGGGGEQYF.